Following are 17 T cell receptor beta chains from one sample sequenced in a study of immune characteristics of hereditary and idiopathic chronic pancreatitis. Method: immunoSEQ multiplex PCR; TCRdb's copy keeps in-frame clones and lacks some. This sample yields roughly 600 clones, of which about 71% are seen a single time; 28% belongs to the top ten. Material: pancreas tissue. The source is a human donor who was a deceased organ donor serving as a healthy control.

This rearrangement joins TRBV19 to TRBJ1-3; no definite D call. The CDR3 length is 15 residues. Germline V gene data show CDR1 as LNHDA and CDR2 as SQIVND (reference sequence). Between the trimmed V and J ends, which lost 3 bases and 0 bases, there was a span of 9 bases. The CDR3 loop reads CASSIYPSSGNTIYF. Here the CDR3 DNA reads TGTGCCAGTAGTATCTACCCGTCCTCTGGAAACACCATATATTTT.

The chain employs TRBV13 and TRBJ2-7; 7 nucleotides match TRBD1. Germline CDR1 PRHDT, CDR2 FYEKMQ (reference sequence). The CDR3 loop spans 14 amino acids. The trim removed 8 bases at V and 0 bases at J, leaving 7 bases unmatched. CDR3 protein: CASGSGQISYEQYF. The DNA of the CDR3 is TGTGCCAGCGGTTCGGGACAGATCTCCTACGAGCAGTACTTC.

As for this clone: The junction shows a germline mismatch at one end, possibly a read error. The rearrangement uses TRBV10-3 and TRBJ1-2; TRBD1 is a possible D gene (6 bases). Germline CDR1 is ENHRY and CDR2 is SYGVKD. This CDR3 is 14 amino acids long. For the CDR3, the DNA is TGTGCCATCGGTGAGTCCGGGACAACGAGTGGCTACACCTTC. This translates into CAIGESGTTSGYTF.

The rearrangement uses TRBV9 and TRBJ2-5; 10 nucleotides match TRBD1. The length of the CDR3 is 15 residues. Per the germline V gene, CDR1 is SGDLS and CDR2 is YYNGEE. V shed 0 bases and J 5 bases; nucleotides not matched to a gene: 4. CDR3 residues: CASSVEGQGRETQYF. The CDR3 nucleotides read TGTGCCAGCAGCGTAGAGGGACAGGGGCGGGAGACCCAGTACTTC.

The V and J genes are TRBV2 and TRBJ2-7; the D call may be TRBD1 or TRBD2 (5 bases each). The V end lost 6 bases, the J end lost 5 bases, and 8 bases lay between the germline ends. In germline, CDR1 is SNHLY, CDR2 FYNNEI. The CDR3 consists of 11 residues. The chain's CDR3 is CASRGDNEQYF. The CDR3, as DNA: TGTGCCAGCAGGGGGGATAACGAGCAGTACTTC.

By sample share, this clone is large. V gene TRBV6-2 or TRBV6-3 combines with J gene TRBJ2-2; no definite D call. Between the trimmed V and J ends, which lost 3 bases and 8 bases, there was a span of 19 bases. Germline V gives CDR1 MNHEY, CDR2 SVGEGT. The CDR3 extends over 16 amino acids. The CDR3 loop reads CASSYLGRSGEGELFF. CDR3 in DNA: TGTGCCAGCAGTTATTTGGGAAGGTCCGGTGAAGGGGAGCTGTTTTTT.

The V and J genes are TRBV29-1 and TRBJ2-7, with no clear D. The germline V and J ends were trimmed by 5 bases and 6 bases, with 11 bases remaining between them. Germline V gives CDR1 SQVTM, CDR2 ANQGSEA. This CDR3 has 11 residues. As DNA, the CDR3 is TGCAGCGTTATAGGATGGACCGAGCAGTACTTC. Its translation: CSVIGWTEQYF.

The CDR3 spells CASSEDRGPQPQHF. The CDR3 nucleotides read TGTGCCAGCAGCGAAGACAGGGGGCCCCAGCCCCAGCATTTT. The chain recombines TRBV21-1 with TRBJ1-5; the tabulated D call, TRBD1, remains unverified against the DNA. TRBV21-1 is deemed a pseudogene. This CDR3 has 14 residues.

This chain connects TRBV29-1 to TRBJ2-7, with D tentatively TRBD1 (5 bases). CDR3 length equals 12 residues. V dropped 6 bases and J dropped 1 base, with 10 bases sitting between them. Germline-derived CDR1 and CDR2 are SQVTM and ANQGSEA. CDR3 in DNA: TGCAGCGTGGCCGACAGTTCCTACGAGCAGTACTTC. Residues: CSVADSSYEQYF.

Relative to its sample, this clone is large. The rearrangement joins TRBV12-3 or TRBV12-4 to TRBJ1-1; unclear D gene. The CDR3 has 11 residues. Trimming cost V 0 bases and J 5 bases, with 1 base left between them. CDR3 loop: CASSLATEAFF. The CDR3 nucleotides are TGTGCCAGCAGTTTAGCGACTGAAGCTTTCTTT.

The V call is TRBV10-1, the J call TRBJ2-1, with 10 bases matching TRBD2. Germline lookup yields CDR1 WNHNN and CDR2 SYGVQD (reference sequence). The CDR3 is 16 amino acids. Trimming at V came to 2 bases and at J to 7 bases, leaving 8 bases not matched to a gene. CDR3 sequence: CASSETSGALGNEQFF. The CDR3 nucleotides read TGCGCCAGCAGTGAGACTAGCGGGGCCCTAGGGAATGAGCAGTTCTTC.

The chain recombines TRBV19 with TRBJ1-1; D is possibly TRBD1 (6 bases). This CDR3 region has 18 residues. Trimming cost V 3 bases and J 1 base, with 21 bases left between them. CDR1 LNHDA and CDR2 SQIVND come from the germline V gene (reference sequence). The CDR3 spells CASSIFGQLRGANTEAFF. In nucleotides, the CDR3 is TGTGCCAGTAGTATCTTCGGACAGTTGCGTGGGGCGAACACTGAAGCTTTCTTT.

The J gene is TRBJ1-1, the V gene TRBV19; D call uncertain. The germline V gene has CDR1 LNHDA and CDR2 SQIVND (reference sequence). V lost 5 bases to trimming and J lost 5 bases, with 12 bases between them. This CDR3 is built from 13 residues. The CDR3 here is CASSLNVGTEAFF. CDR3 DNA: TGTGCCAGTAGTTTGAACGTCGGGACTGAAGCTTTCTTT.

The CDR3 DNA reads TGTGCCAGCATATCGGGGTACAATGAGCAGTTCTTC. Protein product: CASISGYNEQFF. The chain is built from TRBV27 and TRBJ2-1; weak D call: TRBD2 (5 bases). V was clipped by 7 bases and J by 4 bases, with 8 bases between them. The CDR3 contains 12 residues. Per the germline V gene, CDR1 is MNHEY and CDR2 is SMNVEV (reference sequence).

V usage is TRBV29-1 and J usage is TRBJ2-7, with 11 bases matching TRBD2. Germline-derived CDR1 and CDR2 are SQVTM and ANQGSEA. This CDR3 region has 13 residues. J was trimmed by 3 bases and V by 7 bases; bases with no gene match: 5. In DNA, the CDR3 is TGCAGCGCCGGTGGACTAGCGGGCTACGAGCAGTACTTC. Its protein is CSAGGLAGYEQYF.

This sequence joins TRBV7-9 and TRBJ2-1, with D possibly matching TRBD1 (5 bases). Germline V gene lookup returns CDR1 SEHNR and CDR2 FQNEAQ (reference sequence). V gave up 5 bases and J gave up 0 bases, with 11 bases separating them. The CDR3 is 15 amino acids. CDR3 in amino acids: CASSTDRSSYNEQFF. In DNA form, the CDR3 reads TGTGCCAGCAGCACCGACAGAAGCTCCTACAATGAGCAGTTCTTC.

This clone was seen only a few times. The CDR3 is CASSSRLSGSVYEQYF. The CDR3 DNA is TGTGCCAGCAGCTCCCGCCTTAGCGGGAGTGTCTACGAGCAGTACTTC. This rearrangement joins TRBV13 to TRBJ2-7; 9 bases are shared with TRBD2. The CDR3 spans 16 residues. Germline V gene lookup returns CDR1 PRHDT and CDR2 FYEKMQ (reference sequence). Losses at the gene ends were 4 bases for V and 3 bases for J; bases not matched to a gene: 10.